The present T cell receptor (beta chain) was sequenced within a study of shared clonotypes between healthy human individuals. Study overall: Donors had three CD4 naive, three CD4 memory, two CD8 naive and one CD8 memory plate apiece.

Germline trimming cut 2 bases from V and 3 bases from J; bases unmatched to any gene: 1. This CDR3 comprises 13 residues. CDR1 and CDR2 from the germline V gene are MNHNY and SVGAGI (reference sequence). TCRdb's table, derived via immunoSEQ multiplex PCR, lists solely in-frame clones and lacks some. The table has 550,000 to 800,000 clones, 90% seen once. The J gene is TRBJ2-7, the V gene TRBV6-6; TRBD1 agrees at 7 bases. The clonotype was recovered from a man aged 18 to 29 in good health. Some clones in this sample may be carry-over from other donors' samples. The sequenced sample consisted of memory CD8+ T cells from PBMCs. Subset denoted: CD45RO+ cells pooled with CCR7-negative TemRA cells. This chain's CDR3 is CASSYHRGYEQYF. CDR3 DNA: TGTGCCAGCAGTTACCACAGGGGCTACGAGCAGTACTTC.